The next 29 T cell receptor beta chains were all read from a single sample in a study of regulatory T cells in long-lasting Graves disease. Time point indicated: persistent/refractory GD, antithyroid drugs over 5 years with positive TRAb. The TCR library was made from RNA that had been extracted from PBMCs in TRIzol. Building of the TCR beta libraries involved iRepertoire HTBI primers and Arm-PCR of CDR3 regions. TCRdb re-called the multiplex PCR reads with MiXCR, one entry per CDR3 protein. The sample includes 300,000 or so distinct CDR3 sequences, 20% of them seen just once. The sequenced sample was peripheral blood mononuclear cells (PBMCs), obtained when the disease was refractory, from a patient treated with antithyroid drugs. These receptors came from a female donor with Graves disease.

This clonotype was recorded a few times. This chain uses TRBV20-1 with TRBJ2-7, with 8 bases aligning to TRBD1. The CDR3 is 13 amino acids. CDR1 and CDR2 (germline): DFQATT, SNEGSKA (reference sequence). J was trimmed by 1 base and V by 5 bases; bases with no gene match: 4. The DNA of the CDR3 is TGCAGTGCTCCGGGACAGGCGTCCTACGAGCAGTACTTC. This encodes CSAPGQASYEQYF.

Note on this clonotype: This sequence may be a read error, since a much larger clone differs from it by one base. The V call is TRBV6-7, the J call TRBJ2-6; weak D call: TRBD2 (7 bases). TRBV6-7 is filed as an ORF, its function uncertain. With 8 bases removed from V and 3 bases from J, the gap between germline ends came to 23 bases. CDR3 size: 18 residues. CDR3 coding DNA: TGTGCCAGCGTAGACCCGGGACGGGGGGCGGATGGGGCCAACGTCCTGACTTTC. It codes for CASVDPGRGADGANVLTF.

The CDR3 loop reads CATSDFDYGYTF. DNA for the CDR3: TGTGCCACCAGTGATTTTGACTATGGCTACACCTTC. This chain uses TRBV24-1 with TRBJ1-2; D remains unclear. Germline CDR1 is KGHDR and CDR2 is SFDVKD. This CDR3 has 12 amino acids. V was shortened by 1 base and J by 3 bases, with 2 bases between the two germline ends.

This sequence joins TRBV4-3 and TRBJ1-1; no definite D call. With 1 base removed from V and 4 bases from J, the gap between germline ends came to 10 bases. Germline V gene lookup returns CDR1 LGHNA and CDR2 YSLEER. This CDR3 contains 14 residues. The CDR3 DNA is TGCGCCAGCAGCCAAGGCCGGGTAGCCACTGAAGCTTTCTTT. Translated: CASSQGRVATEAFF.

V usage is TRBV14 and J usage is TRBJ2-7; TRBD2 matches 13 bases. The germline gives CDR1 SGHDN, CDR2 FVKESK. The CDR3 is made up of 16 amino acids. Unmatched junction bases numbered 4, after V lost 4 bases and J lost 1 base. CDR3 amino acids: CASSRPGLAGSYEQYF. CDR3 bases: TGTGCCAGCAGCCGTCCGGGACTAGCGGGGTCCTACGAGCAGTACTTC.

This clonotype was recorded once. A single base separates this from a much larger clone, so it may be a read error. The chain uses TRBV6-9 and TRBJ1-2, with D uncertain. Looked up from germline, CDR1 is MNHGY and CDR2 is SVAAGI. This CDR3 comprises 14 residues. CDR3 DNA sequence: TGTGCCAGCAGTTACCTCGACGTCAACTGTGGCTACACCTTC. It is translated as CASSYLDVNCGYTF.

V and J are TRBV5-1 and TRBJ2-3; the D is unclear. Germline values: CDR1 SGHRS, CDR2 YFSETQ. This CDR3 is built from 15 residues. Trimming stripped 0 bases from V and 3 bases from J, with 11 bases between. This chain's CDR3 is CASSLVPQRTDTQYF. DNA of the CDR3: TGCGCCAGCAGCTTGGTACCACAGCGAACAGATACGCAGTATTTT.

The rearrangement links TRBV29-1 to TRBJ2-4, with D unclear. The CDR3 runs 15 residues. In germline, CDR1 is SQVTM, CDR2 ANQGSEA. Trimming took off 5 bases at V and 1 base at J, with 15 bases between the two ends. Written as DNA, the CDR3 is TGCAGCGTTTCTTGGGCCCTCGGGGCCAAAAACATTCAGTACTTC. It specifies CSVSWALGAKNIQYF.

This clonotype was counted ten times or more. V usage is TRBV18 and J usage is TRBJ2-5; D remains ambiguous. Germline CDR1 is KGHSH and CDR2 is LQKENI. This CDR3 has 14 residues. The V end was cut by 2 bases, the J end by 3 bases, with 10 bases between. CDR3 in amino acids: CASSPTLTEETQYF. The CDR3 DNA sequence: TGTGCCAGCTCACCAACTCTGACTGAAGAGACCCAGTACTTC.

There are many counts of this clonotype. The rearrangement links TRBV28 to TRBJ1-1; tentatively, D is TRBD1 (5 bases). The germline gives CDR1 MDHEN, CDR2 SYDVKM. With 9 bases removed from V and 2 bases from J, the gap between germline ends came to 13 bases. The CDR3 covers 13 residues. CDR3 bases: TGTGCCAGTGATAGACAGTCTAACACTGAAGCTTTCTTT. Translating gives CASDRQSNTEAFF.

The chain couples TRBV4-1 to TRBJ2-5; D call uncertain. V gave up 4 bases and J gave up 5 bases, with 14 bases separating them. Germline-derived CDR1 and CDR2 are MGHRA and YSYEKL. This CDR3 comprises 14 residues. CDR3 protein: CASSPQRGTETQYF. In DNA form, the CDR3 reads TGCGCCAGCAGCCCCCAGCGCGGCACGGAGACCCAGTACTTC.

There are a few counts of this clonotype. The chain is built from TRBV4-1 and TRBJ1-2; maybe TRBD1 (5 bases). Trimming took 3 bases from V and 3 from J, leaving 14 bases between them. The CDR3 totals 15 residues. The germline CDR1 and CDR2 sequences are MGHRA and YSYEKL. The CDR3 region has the DNA TGCGCCAGCAGCCAGACGGGGGTGGTGGACTATGGCTACACCTTC. Translation: CASSQTGVVDYGYTF.

This clonotype was recorded at least ten times. The CDR3 coding sequence is TGTGCCAGCTCACCGACGTTTAACTACGAGCAGTACTTC. Its protein product is CASSPTFNYEQYF. The V and J genes are TRBV18 and TRBJ2-7; D remains unclear. Germline V gives CDR1 KGHSH, CDR2 LQKENI. The germline V and J ends were trimmed by 3 bases and 3 bases, with 9 bases remaining between them. The CDR3 length is 13 residues.

This chain uses TRBV12-3 or TRBV12-4 with TRBJ2-2; TRBD1 is a possible D gene (6 bases). Trimming stripped 1 base from V and 5 bases from J, with 14 bases between. The CDR3 has 16 residues. In nucleotides, the CDR3 is TGTGCCAGCAGTTTAGGTGACGGACAGTTAACCGGGGAGCTGTTTTTT. This encodes CASSLGDGQLTGELFF.

V usage is TRBV5-6 and J usage is TRBJ1-3, with D possibly TRBD1 on 5 matching bases. V dropped 4 bases and J dropped 0 bases, with 11 bases sitting between them. The CDR3 is 15 amino acids. Looked up from germline, CDR1 is SGHDT and CDR2 is YYEEEE. CDR3 loop: CASSRAGTSGNTIYF. The CDR3 DNA sequence: TGTGCCAGCAGCCGCGCGGGGACCTCTGGAAACACCATATATTTT.

This clonotype appeared many times. The V and J genes are TRBV3-1 and TRBJ2-7; unclear D gene. Germline V gene lookup returns CDR1 LGHDT and CDR2 YNNKEL (reference sequence). The CDR3 loop spans 15 amino acids. The V and J ends lost 1 base and 7 bases respectively, with 17 bases between them. This CDR3 reads CASSQGASALGEQYF. The CDR3 bases are TGTGCCAGCAGCCAAGGCGCGAGCGCCCTGGGGGAGCAGTACTTC.

This clonotype was seen only a few times. Compared with germline, one end of the junction differs, possibly owing to a read error. The J gene is TRBJ1-5, the V gene TRBV29-1; D call uncertain. CDR1 and CDR2 (germline): SQVTM, ANQGSEA. The CDR3 runs 13 residues. The CDR3 protein is CSVKDGSNQPQHF. The CDR3, as DNA: TGCAGCGTTAAAGACGGGAGCAATCAGCCCCAGCATTTT.

A note on this clonotype: One base away lies a much larger clone, so this may be a sequencing read error. The chain links TRBV7-9 to TRBJ1-1; D ambiguous. Between the trimmed V and J ends, which lost 5 bases and 0 bases, there was a span of 13 bases. The V gene's germline CDR1 is SEHNR and CDR2 FQNEAQ (reference sequence). This CDR3 is 15 amino acids long. In DNA form, the CDR3 reads TGTGCCAGCAGCACCCCAAACCCCATGAACACTGAAGCTTTCTTT. The encoded protein is CASSTPNPMNTEAFF.

The chain has TRBV3-1 and TRBJ2-7, with TRBD2 matching 10 bases. CDR1 LGHDT and CDR2 YNNKEL come from the germline V gene (reference sequence). The CDR3 runs 16 residues. V lost 4 bases and J lost 7; bases outside the gene matches: 13. In DNA, the CDR3 is TGTGCCAGCAGCCCACGGACTAGCGGTGCCAGGGGGGAGCAGTACTTC. Translation: CASSPRTSGARGEQYF.

This clonotype has a handful of counts. This chain joins TRBV20-1 and TRBJ1-4; 11 nucleotides agree with TRBD1. CDR1 and CDR2 from the germline V gene are DFQATT and SNEGSKA (reference sequence). CDR3 length: 12 residues. The CDR3 bases are TGCAGAGGACAGGGGGCGCAAGAAAAACTGTTTTTT. It encodes CRGQGAQEKLFF.

This clonotype is classed as medium-sized. This chain joins TRBV28 and TRBJ1-5; possibly TRBD1 for D (6 bases). The CDR3 is made up of 12 amino acids. V was shortened by 8 bases and J by 6 bases, with 11 bases between the two germline ends. Germline assignment: CDR1 MDHEN and CDR2 SYDVKM. As DNA, the CDR3 is TGTGCCAGCCACAGGGTTAGTCAGCCCCAGCATTTT. Protein product: CASHRVSQPQHF.

This clonotype was found many times. The V and J genes are TRBV15 and TRBJ1-6; TRBD1 might be the D (6 bases). Germline CDR1 reads LNHNV; CDR2 reads YYDKDF (reference sequence). This CDR3 region has 15 residues. V shed 0 bases and J shed 10 bases, with 13 bases lying between them. CDR3 sequence reads: CATSRDKQGGSPLHF. The CDR3 coding sequence is TGTGCCACCAGCAGAGATAAACAGGGTGGATCACCCCTCCACTTT.

This clonotype was picked up many times. The CDR3 is CASSSGLAGETQYF. In DNA form, the CDR3 reads TGTGCCAGCAGCTCGGGACTAGCGGGAGAGACCCAGTACTTC. This sequence joins TRBV11-2 and TRBJ2-5; 12 nucleotides align to TRBD2. The germline gives CDR1 SGHAT, CDR2 FQNNGV. The CDR3 extends over 14 amino acids. V lost 4 bases to trimming and J lost 4 bases; unmatched junction nucleotides: 1.

There are many counts of this clonotype. The chain has TRBV11-2 and TRBJ1-2; tentatively, D is TRBD1 (5 bases). V lost 6 bases and J 8 bases, leaving 10 bases between the germline ends. The CDR3 length is 11 residues. The germline V gene has CDR1 SGHAT and CDR2 FQNNGV. CDR3 protein: CASRGRLGYTF. In DNA, the CDR3 is TGTGCCAGCAGGGGGCGCCTGGGCTACACCTTC.

The chain combines TRBV11-3 with TRBJ2-6, with 12 nucleotides matching TRBD1. Germline trimming cut 5 bases from V and 2 bases from J; bases unmatched to any gene: 7. The CDR3 length is 18 residues. Germline loops: CDR1 SGHNT, CDR2 YENEEA. The CDR3 is CASSPEGQGAPGANVLTF. The CDR3 DNA reads as TGTGCCAGCAGCCCAGAGGGACAGGGGGCGCCTGGGGCCAACGTCCTGACTTTC.

This clonotype showed up just a few times. This chain uses TRBV4-3 with TRBJ2-2; D not certain. Germline V gene data show CDR1 as LGHNA and CDR2 as YSLEER. V dropped 2 bases and J dropped 6 bases, with 10 bases sitting between them. CDR3 length: 14 residues. CDR3 residues: CASSQSLLSGELFF. In DNA form, the CDR3 reads TGCGCCAGCAGCCAAAGTCTCTTGTCCGGGGAGCTGTTTTTT.

CDR3: CASSPGGREETQYF. CDR3 bases: TGCGCCAGCAGCCCAGGGGGACGGGAAGAGACCCAGTACTTC. The chain employs TRBV5-1 and TRBJ2-5; 7 bases line up with TRBD1. The CDR3 runs 14 residues. The V gene's germline CDR1 is SGHRS and CDR2 YFSETQ. With 4 bases clipped from V and 3 bases from J, the junction kept 6 bases outside the gene matches.

The V and J genes are TRBV5-1 and TRBJ2-2, with TRBD1 as a possible D gene (7 bases). The germline gives CDR1 SGHRS, CDR2 YFSETQ. The CDR3 length is 15 residues. Trimming removed 5 bases from V and 4 bases from J, with 15 bases in between. The CDR3 DNA follows: TGCGCCAGCAGAGGGGGGACAGCAACCACCGGGGAGCTGTTTTTT. Translation: CASRGGTATTGELFF.

In its sample, this clonotype was seen a few times. The chain combines TRBV20-1 with TRBJ1-1; perhaps TRBD1 as D (6 bases). The germline V gene has CDR1 DFQATT and CDR2 SNEGSKA (reference sequence). V was cut by 3 bases and J by 1 base, with 12 bases left in between. The CDR3 runs 14 residues. This CDR3 reads CSARRGGPNTEAFF. In nucleotides, the CDR3 is TGCAGTGCTAGGAGGGGGGGACCGAACACTGAAGCTTTCTTT.